Sequencing of this TCR beta chain was carried out in a study of human T cells and chemical hapten exposure. Attachment of unique molecular identifiers to individual cDNA molecules was performed in the library. TCRdb itself ran the RACE reads through MiXCR, one entry per CDR3 protein. The repertoire holds 35,000 to 55,000 distinct CDR3 sequences, around 3.6% seen once, with 5.6% in the top ten. This clonotype showed up many times. The CDR3 contains 16 residues. Losses at the gene ends were 0 bases for V and 8 bases for J; bases not matched to a gene: 11. Germline CDR1 is MNHEY and CDR2 is SVGAGI. Described time point: healthy volunteer bleed at 6 weeks. Total RNA was extracted from unfractionated whole blood.

This TCR was sampled from a human donor in good health. Some clones in this sample may be carry-over from other donors' samples. Sequenced sample: whole blood. V and J are TRBV6-5 and TRBJ1-2; TRBD1 matches at 8 bases. The CDR3 is CASSYSGTGSGEGYTF. In DNA form, the CDR3 reads TGTGCCAGCAGTTACTCGGGGACAGGCTCAGGAGAGGGCTACACCTTC.